A single sample is the source of the 20 T cell receptor beta chains below, sequenced in a study of shared clonotypes between healthy human individuals. The protocol was immunoSEQ multiplex PCR, while the TCRdb copy is restricted to in-frame clones and leaves out a portion. Among around 1,100,000 clones, roughly 80% were seen once, and the ten largest hold roughly 0.83%. The sequenced sample was memory CD4+ T cells from PBMCs. Subset given: CD45RA-negative fraction. The receptors derive from a man aged 18 to 30 in good health. Some clones in this sample may be carry-over from other donors' samples.

This clone occurred many times. This sample includes further DNA sequences coding for the same CDR3. This chain uses TRBV25-1 with TRBJ2-7; 9 bases fit TRBD1. Germline V gives CDR1 MGHDK, CDR2 SYGVNS. V dropped 8 bases and J dropped 2; count of bases not matched to a gene: 1. This CDR3 region has 12 residues. CDR3 protein: CASGTGTYEQYF. As DNA, the CDR3 is TGTGCCAGCGGGACAGGGACCTACGAGCAGTACTTC.

The chain links TRBV7-8 to TRBJ1-2; D is uncertain. Germline V gives CDR1 SGHVS, CDR2 FQNEAQ. Deletions cut 5 bases from V and 6 bases from J, with 19 bases between. CDR3 length equals 15 residues. This CDR3 reads CASSTEGSVSNGYTF. The CDR3 nucleotides are TGTGCCAGCAGCACAGAGGGTTCGGTGAGCAATGGCTACACCTTC.

A remark on this clone: The sample holds other DNA sequences that translate to the same CDR3. The V and J genes are TRBV2 and TRBJ2-5; 7 bases map to TRBD1. Germline V gene sequence: CDR1 SNHLY, CDR2 FYNNEI. The CDR3 is made up of 12 amino acids. The trim removed 3 bases at V and 5 bases at J, leaving 0 bases unmatched. DNA of the CDR3: TGTGCCAGCAGTGAGACAGGGGAGACCCAGTACTTC. Its translation is CASSETGETQYF.

This clone was counted only a few times. The rearrangement links TRBV9 to TRBJ2-3; D is ambiguous. Germline loops: CDR1 SGDLS, CDR2 YYNGEE. Trimming removed 1 base from V and 5 bases from J, with 11 bases in between. This CDR3 contains 14 residues. The CDR3 spells CASSVSSSGDTQYF. The CDR3 DNA reads as TGTGCCAGCAGCGTAAGCTCCTCGGGAGATACGCAGTATTTT.

As concerns this clone: Given a much more abundant clone one base away, this may be a read error. This sample also contains other DNA sequences that code for the same CDR3. This rearrangement joins TRBV6-1 to TRBJ1-5; D remains ambiguous. The CDR3 spans 12 residues. Germline V gene lookup returns CDR1 MNHNS and CDR2 SASEGT. V was pared by 6 bases and J by 0 bases, with 3 bases between. CDR3 protein: CASRYSNQPQHF. The CDR3, as DNA: TGTGCCAGCAGATATAGCAATCAGCCCCAGCATTTT.

This sequence joins TRBV7-9 and TRBJ2-2; D might be TRBD1 or TRBD2, each matching 6 bases. CDR3 length: 16 residues. V gave up 5 bases and J gave up 7 bases, with 20 bases separating them. Germline loops: CDR1 SEHNR, CDR2 FQNEAQ (reference sequence). CDR3 protein: CASSPPPGGEVGELFF. CDR3 nucleotide sequence: TGTGCCAGCAGCCCACCTCCCGGGGGCGAGGTCGGGGAGCTGTTTTTT.

This chain connects TRBV18 to TRBJ2-5, with D unresolved. With 3 bases removed from V and 2 bases from J, the gap between germline ends came to 13 bases. Germline assignment: CDR1 KGHSH and CDR2 LQKENI. This CDR3 region has 15 residues. The DNA of the CDR3 is TGTGCCAGCTCACCCACCGCGCAGGCGCAAGAGACCCAGTACTTC. This encodes CASSPTAQAQETQYF.

The chain joins TRBV2 to TRBJ1-2; D is perhaps TRBD1 (5 bases). Trimming cost V 8 bases and J 13 bases, with 29 bases left between them. This CDR3 contains 15 residues. Germline CDR1 and CDR2: SNHLY and FYNNEI. CDR3 DNA: TGTGCCAGCGGGATGAGAAATACTTTTGGGGGGAGATGCACCTTC. Translating gives CASGMRNTFGGRCTF.

This chain connects TRBV29-1 to TRBJ1-5; D call uncertain. The V gene lost 0 bases and the J gene lost 7 bases, with 10 bases spanning the gap. CDR1 SQVTM and CDR2 ANQGSEA come from the germline V gene. This CDR3 contains 13 residues. CDR3 amino acids: CSVEDSTGQPQHF. CDR3 in DNA: TGCAGCGTTGAAGACAGCACTGGGCAGCCCCAGCATTTT.

CDR3 sequence: CASSLGGRYQETQYF. CDR3 nucleotides: TGTGCCAGCAGCTTAGGAGGACGGTACCAAGAGACCCAGTACTTC. The V and J genes are TRBV11-1 and TRBJ2-5; no clear D gene. This CDR3 has 15 residues. The germline V and J ends were trimmed by 1 base and 0 bases, with 9 bases remaining between them. In germline, CDR1 is SGHAT, CDR2 FQDESV (reference sequence).

This clone showed up just a few times. V and J are TRBV7-8 and TRBJ1-4; the D is unclear. Trimming stripped 5 bases from V and 7 bases from J, with 23 bases between. The CDR3 has 17 amino acids. Germline values: CDR1 SGHVS, CDR2 FQNEAQ. The CDR3 here is CASSPTYRTGGGEKLFF. In DNA, the CDR3 is TGTGCCAGCAGCCCCACGTATCGAACGGGAGGTGGTGAAAAACTGTTTTTT.

V and J are TRBV29-1 and TRBJ2-7; D ambiguous. The length of the CDR3 is 10 residues. Germline CDR1 SQVTM, CDR2 ANQGSEA. V lost 7 bases and J lost 5, with 9 bases in between. The CDR3: CSAAIDEQYF. CDR3 bases: TGCAGCGCGGCGATCGACGAGCAGTACTTC.

This clone occurred many times. The chain is built from TRBV12-5 and TRBJ1-1; 7 nucleotides agree with TRBD1. The trim removed 0 bases at V and 3 bases at J, leaving 10 bases unmatched. The CDR3 sequence is 17 residues long. CDR1 and CDR2 (germline): LGHNT, FRNRAP. The CDR3 spells CASGLVRTEGADTEAFF. In DNA, the CDR3 is TGTGCTAGTGGTTTGGTACGGACGGAGGGGGCTGACACTGAAGCTTTCTTT.

The V gene is TRBV14, the J gene TRBJ2-5; no clear D. The CDR3 totals 13 residues. The germline V gene has CDR1 SGHDN and CDR2 FVKESK. Trimming stripped 1 base from V and 5 bases from J, with 8 bases between. The CDR3 DNA is TGTGCCAGCAGCCAAGGTACCCGGGAGACCCAGTACTTC. Translated: CASSQGTRETQYF.

This sequence joins TRBV4-1 and TRBJ1-5; weak D call: TRBD1 (6 bases). The CDR3 is made up of 15 amino acids. V dropped 0 bases and J dropped 6 bases, with 12 bases sitting between them. Germline V gene data show CDR1 as MGHRA and CDR2 as YSYEKL. The CDR3 nucleotides read TGCGCCAGCAGCCAAGACGGGGGGCCCACTCAGCCCCAGCATTTT. It translates to CASSQDGGPTQPQHF.

This clone was counted between two and nine times. The V gene is TRBV5-1, the J gene TRBJ2-1, with TRBD2 identical over 8 bases. The trim removed 2 bases at V and 9 bases at J, leaving 16 bases unmatched. Germline V gene data show CDR1 as SGHRS and CDR2 as YFSETQ. The CDR3 loop spans 17 amino acids. The CDR3: CASSFVLSREAGTEQFF. Written as DNA, the CDR3 is TGCGCCAGCAGCTTTGTATTGTCGCGGGAGGCAGGGACTGAGCAGTTCTTC.

This chain joins TRBV29-1 and TRBJ2-3; TRBD2 might be the D (6 bases). The CDR3 contains 12 residues. Germline V gives CDR1 SQVTM, CDR2 ANQGSEA. The V end lost 2 bases, the J end lost 4 bases, and 7 bases lay between the germline ends. The CDR3 region is CSVERESDTQYF. Written as DNA, the CDR3 is TGCAGCGTTGAACGGGAGTCAGATACGCAGTATTTT.

The genes are TRBV7-2 and TRBJ1-5, with 8 bases lining up with TRBD1. The V segment lost 5 bases and the J segment 6 bases; nucleotides outside the gene matches: 18. CDR3 length equals 18 residues. Germline CDR1 SGHTA, CDR2 FQGNSA. The CDR3 sequence: CASSRRAGGPWGIQPQHF. The CDR3, as DNA: TGTGCCAGCAGCCGGCGGGCAGGGGGCCCGTGGGGTATTCAGCCCCAGCATTTT.

This clone was detected once. In DNA form, the CDR3 reads TGTGCCAGCAGCTTCCAAGACAGGGGGGCTGGCTACACCTTC. Amino acids: CASSFQDRGAGYTF. The chain uses TRBV13 and TRBJ1-2; TRBD1 aligns across 9 bases. The CDR3 runs to 14 residues. V shed 3 bases, J shed 7 bases, and the junction held 6 bases outside the gene matches. Per the germline V gene, CDR1 is PRHDT and CDR2 is FYEKMQ (reference sequence).

The chain uses TRBV6-1 and TRBJ2-5; weak D call: TRBD1 (6 bases). The CDR3 is 13 amino acids. The V end lost 5 bases, the J end lost 2 bases, and 9 bases lay between the germline ends. CDR1 and CDR2 from the germline V gene are MNHNS and SASEGT. The CDR3 DNA reads as TGTGCCAGCAGTCGCCAGGGGCAAGAGACCCAGTACTTC. Translating gives CASSRQGQETQYF.